Listed here are 5 T cell receptor beta chains from one sample, sequenced in a study of blood T cell repertoires in COVID-19. Assay: immunoSEQ multiplex PCR; the TCRdb copy retains only in-frame clones and omits some. The table includes around 150,000 clones, approximately 82% detected once. The sample taken for sequencing was peripheral blood. The receptors originated from a woman aged 40 to 50 with COVID-19, enrolled during active disease.

This rearrangement joins TRBV13 to TRBJ1-6; D possibly corresponds to TRBD1 (5 bases). The germline V gene has CDR1 PRHDT and CDR2 FYEKMQ (reference sequence). V lost 5 bases to trimming and J lost 6 bases, with 14 bases between them. The CDR3 spans 15 residues. CDR3 sequence reads: CASSPPGGTNSPLHF. DNA for the CDR3: TGTGCCAGCAGCCCCCCGGGGGGGACTAATTCACCCCTCCACTTT.

This rearrangement joins TRBV28 to TRBJ2-1; TRBD2 matches at 9 bases. CDR3 length: 16 residues. Trimming cost V 5 bases and J 3 bases; bases outside gene matches: 8. Germline V gene sequence: CDR1 MDHEN, CDR2 SYDVKM. The CDR3 is CASSTRLAAFYNEQFF. The DNA for the CDR3 is TGTGCCAGCAGTACAAGACTAGCGGCGTTCTACAATGAGCAGTTCTTC.

The V gene is TRBV2, the J gene TRBJ2-1; 8 bases agree with TRBD1. CDR3 length: 15 amino acids. Germline trimming cut 4 bases from V and 7 bases from J; bases unmatched to any gene: 9. Per the germline V gene, CDR1 is SNHLY and CDR2 is FYNNEI. CDR3 in DNA: TGTGCCAGCAGTGCAGCTCGGACAGGGCGGAATGAGCAGTTCTTC. It encodes CASSAARTGRNEQFF.

Only one count was recorded for this clone. The chain joins TRBV5-5 to TRBJ1-4; 7 bases align to TRBD1. This CDR3 has 15 residues. Unmatched junction bases numbered 8, after V lost 2 bases and J lost 7 bases. Germline CDR1 reads SGHKS; CDR2 reads YYEKEE (reference sequence). CDR3 protein: CASSLQQGTGEKLFF. The CDR3, as DNA: TGTGCCAGCAGCTTACAACAGGGGACGGGTGAAAAACTGTTTTTT.

This clone showed up just a few times. The chain joins TRBV6-6 to TRBJ2-1, with TRBD2 matching over 12 bases. The CDR3 consists of 15 residues. V lost 6 bases to trimming and J lost 8 bases; unmatched junction nucleotides: 8. Germline V gene lookup returns CDR1 MNHNY and CDR2 SVGAGI (reference sequence). Written as DNA, the CDR3 is TGTGCCAGCAGACATGGGACTAGCGGGCGGGATGAGCAGTTCTTC. This encodes CASRHGTSGRDEQFF.